The 18 T cell receptor beta chains reported below all come from one sample, sequenced in a study of sequential checkpoint blockade in melanoma. TCRdb's table, derived via immunoSEQ multiplex PCR, lists solely in-frame clones and lacks some. Here the sample spans around 2,000 clones, about a sixth being singletons. Treatment noted: randomized to nivolumab then ipilimumab (arm A) or the reverse (arm B). The sample was tumor tissue (inferred from file names), taken from a patient given nivolumab and ipilimumab in sequence. The origin of the receptors is a human donor with melanoma.

By frequency in the sample, this clone is medium-sized (0.01 to 0.1%). The rearrangement uses TRBV6-8 and TRBJ2-5; the match to TRBD1 covers 10 bases. V trimming: 10 bases; J trimming: 2 bases; junction bases outside the gene matches: 7. This CDR3 spans 14 amino acids. Germline V lookup: CDR1 MNHGY, CDR2 SAAAGT. The DNA of the CDR3 is TGTGCCATCCAATCGGACAGGGGGCAAGAGACCCAGTACTTC. This gives the protein CAIQSDRGQETQYF.

The sample holds a few counts of this clone. CDR3 in amino acids: CASSVSHRADTEAFF. The CDR3 nucleotides are TGTGCCAGCAGCGTATCACACAGGGCCGACACTGAAGCTTTCTTT. This sequence joins TRBV9 and TRBJ1-1, with D maybe TRBD1 (6 bases). The V gene lost 1 base and the J gene lost 3 bases, with 13 bases spanning the gap. Germline V lookup: CDR1 SGDLS, CDR2 YYNGEE. This CDR3 is 15 amino acids long.

This clone was observed a few times. V and J are TRBV9 and TRBJ2-1; D might be TRBD1 (6 bases). The CDR3 is made up of 12 amino acids. V lost 5 bases and J lost 6, with 9 bases in between. In germline, CDR1 is SGDLS, CDR2 YYNGEE. The CDR3 reads CASRQGGNEQFF. DNA of the CDR3: TGTGCCAGCAGACAGGGTGGCAATGAGCAGTTCTTC.

By share of the sample, this clone is medium-sized. The gene calls are TRBV11-3 and TRBJ2-1; tentative D call: TRBD1 (6 bases). The V gene lost 2 bases and the J gene lost 5 bases, with 16 bases spanning the gap. Germline loops: CDR1 SGHNT, CDR2 YENEEA. The CDR3 spans 16 residues. CDR3: CASSLISQGNNNEQFF. Written as DNA, the CDR3 is TGTGCCAGCAGCTTAATTTCGCAGGGGAATAACAATGAGCAGTTCTTC.

This chain uses TRBV11-3 with TRBJ2-3; 9 nucleotides match TRBD2. There are 16 residues in the CDR3. Germline values: CDR1 SGHNT, CDR2 YENEEA. V lost 5 bases and J lost 7; bases outside the gene matches: 13. This CDR3 is CASSHRAGGADYTQYF. In nucleotides, the CDR3 is TGTGCCAGCAGCCACCGGGCGGGGGGGGCCGACTATACGCAGTATTTT.

This clone was counted only a few times. The chain carries TRBV28 and TRBJ2-7, with 10 bases lining up with TRBD2. V gave up 5 bases and J gave up 6 bases; unmatched junction bases: 7. This CDR3 contains 14 residues. CDR1 MDHEN and CDR2 SYDVKM come from the germline V gene. This chain's CDR3 is CASSPTGTSAEQYV. CDR3 DNA sequence: TGTGCCAGCAGTCCCACCGGGACTAGCGCCGAGCAGTACGTC.

This chain links TRBV14 with TRBJ2-6, with D possibly called TRBD1 or TRBD2 (5 bases each). This CDR3 comprises 17 residues. Trimming removed 2 bases at V and 0 bases at J, with 11 bases between. In germline, CDR1 is SGHDN, CDR2 FVKESK. CDR3 amino acids: CASSQIRDRSGANVLTF. The CDR3 DNA reads as TGTGCCAGCAGCCAAATCCGGGACCGCTCTGGGGCCAACGTCCTGACTTTC.

By share, this clone counts as medium-sized (0.01 to 0.1%). The chain carries TRBV28 and TRBJ1-2; 12 positions match TRBD1. V lost 6 bases, J lost 4 bases, and 9 bases stayed unmatched. Germline V gives CDR1 MDHEN, CDR2 SYDVKM. CDR3 size: 16 residues. CDR3 DNA: TGTGCCAGCAGCCCGGGACAGGGGGCGTTCGGCTATGGCTACACCTTC. Residues: CASSPGQGAFGYGYTF.

The table lists this clone with many counts. The V gene is TRBV11-3, the J gene TRBJ2-7; D tentatively reads TRBD1 or TRBD2 (5 bases each). V was clipped by 4 bases and J by 0 bases, with 19 bases between them. Germline V gene sequence: CDR1 SGHNT, CDR2 YENEEA. The CDR3 runs to 17 residues. CDR3: CASSSPGDPKSSYEQYF. CDR3 nucleotides: TGTGCCAGCAGCTCACCTGGGGACCCAAAAAGCTCCTACGAGCAGTACTTC.

This clone was detected ten times or more. The chain is built from TRBV11-3 and TRBJ2-2; D is perhaps TRBD1 (6 bases). Trimming removed 5 bases from V and 8 bases from J, with 21 bases in between. There are 16 residues in the CDR3. Germline V gene lookup returns CDR1 SGHNT and CDR2 YENEEA. The CDR3 sequence: CASSVRPGPQGGELFF. The DNA for the CDR3 is TGTGCCAGCAGCGTACGCCCGGGACCTCAGGGGGGGGAGCTGTTTTTT.

The sample holds a few counts of this clone. The rearrangement links TRBV11-3 to TRBJ1-2; 9 nucleotides line up with TRBD1. The junction had 8 bases not matched to a gene; V was cut back by 1 base and J by 8 bases. The CDR3 has 15 amino acids. Germline assignment: CDR1 SGHNT and CDR2 YENEEA. This CDR3 reads CASSLGTGVLGGYTF. The CDR3, as DNA: TGTGCCAGCAGCTTAGGGACAGGGGTTCTGGGCGGCTACACCTTC.

The chain links TRBV19 to TRBJ1-1, with D perhaps matching TRBD1 (6 bases). This CDR3 region has 12 residues. The germline V gene has CDR1 LNHDA and CDR2 SQIVND (reference sequence). Trimming pared 5 bases from V and 11 bases from J, leaving 15 bases between. The CDR3 DNA sequence: TGTGCCAGTAGTTTCCGACAGGCGCCGGCTTTCTTT. Its translation: CASSFRQAPAFF.

The V and J genes are TRBV6-8 and TRBJ1-2, with D tentatively TRBD1 (5 bases). In germline, CDR1 is MNHGY, CDR2 SAAAGT. The CDR3 extends over 12 amino acids. V was shortened by 8 bases and J by 3 bases, with 10 bases between the two germline ends. DNA of the CDR3: TGTGCCAGCTCGGCGGGGGACTATGGCTACACCTTC. Its translation is CASSAGDYGYTF.

This clone has at least ten counts. J is TRBJ2-1 and V is TRBV11-3; 7 bases agree with TRBD1. The CDR3 has 16 residues. Trimming at V came to 4 bases and at J to 5 bases, leaving 11 bases not matched to a gene. Germline loops: CDR1 SGHNT, CDR2 YENEEA. The CDR3 nucleotides are TGTGCCAGCAGCTCCCGCCCGGGACAGCCCGACAATGAGCAGTTCTTC. Protein product: CASSSRPGQPDNEQFF.

The CDR3: CASSPTGMIGNQPQHF. The CDR3, as DNA: TGTGCCAGCAGTCCGACAGGGATGATTGGCAATCAGCCCCAGCATTTT. This chain joins TRBV6-8 and TRBJ1-5; 7 bases map to TRBD1. V shed 5 bases and J 2 bases; nucleotides not matched to a gene: 9. The germline CDR1 and CDR2 sequences are MNHGY and SAAAGT. The CDR3 runs 16 residues.

Sample share makes this clone medium-sized. The chain has TRBV9 and TRBJ1-6; 7 nucleotides align to TRBD1. The CDR3 extends over 16 amino acids. Looked up from germline, CDR1 is SGDLS and CDR2 is YYNGEE. With V trimmed by 0 bases and J by 0 bases, 0 bases remained unmatched. Here the CDR3 DNA reads TGTGCCAGCAGCGTAGGGGACAGCTCCTATAATTCACCCCTCCACTTT. Its protein product is CASSVGDSSYNSPLHF.

The rearrangement joins TRBV18 to TRBJ2-3; 9 bases are a match to TRBD1. Trimming took 4 bases from V and 4 from J; bases not matched to a gene: 6. The CDR3 is made up of 15 amino acids. The germline V gene encodes CDR1 KGHSH and CDR2 LQKENI. The CDR3 loop reads CASSRYRGPPDTQYF. The CDR3 DNA sequence: TGTGCCAGCTCACGTTACAGGGGGCCCCCAGATACGCAGTATTTT.

The rearrangement uses TRBV18 and TRBJ2-5; 10 bases fit TRBD1. Trimming removed 0 bases from V and 4 bases from J; junction bases left unmatched: 8. CDR1 and CDR2 (germline): KGHSH, LQKENI. The CDR3 totals 17 residues. The CDR3 spells CASSPPPVGTGAETQYF. Written as DNA, the CDR3 is TGTGCCAGCTCACCACCGCCTGTCGGGACAGGGGCAGAGACCCAGTACTTC.